The T cell receptor (beta chain) described here comes from a study of blood T cell repertoires in COVID-19. About the study: Collection of acute and convalescent COVID-19 samples took place in the United States, Italy and Spain. Sources were T cells, B-cell-depleted T cells, or PBMCs; the material itself was cDNA or gDNA.

Original methodology: Amplified reference gene primers provided the basis for estimating nucleated cell counts. Assay: immunoSEQ multiplex PCR; the TCRdb copy retains only in-frame clones and omits some. V, J and clone size derive from that table, while D and trimming were established from the DNA sequence. The sample lists 340,000 or so clones, about four fifths seen once, with 2.5% to 3.5% in the top ten. In germline, CDR1 is SGHTA, CDR2 FQGNSA. The CDR3 has 15 residues. Trimming removed 1 base at V and 5 bases at J, with 15 bases between. V is TRBV7-2 and J is TRBJ2-7; D gene unclear. The sequence was obtained from a man aged 25 to 45 with active or convalescent COVID-19. Sequencing was performed on peripheral blood. CDR3 coding DNA: TGTGCCAGCAGCTTAGTTTACGGTGAGGCGGACGAGCAGTACTTC. Its protein product is CASSLVYGEADEQYF.